The 4 T cell receptor beta chains given below trace back to one sample, sequenced in a study of OX40 agonist ivuxolimab in advanced cancers. The library was obtained by the immunoSEQ multiplex PCR assay. Drawn from immuneACCESS, this table holds only the in-frame rearrangements with V and J called that TCRdb kept. Clones are partly lost; checked studies trace under half to an unresolved V gene and leave the rest unexplained. This sample holds about 6,000 clones; roughly four fifths were observed only once. In total, the top ten clones hold around 24% of the sample. The sequencing used CD4+ or CD8+ T cells sorted from blood, collected in a trial of the OX40 agonist ivuxolimab. The receptor source for this set is an adult with an advanced solid tumor such as melanoma, head and neck, liver or kidney cancer.

The chain carries TRBV7-2 and TRBJ1-4; unclear D gene. CDR1 and CDR2 (germline): SGHTA, FQGNSA. Trimming pared 2 bases from V and 7 bases from J, leaving 11 bases between. The CDR3 totals 14 residues. CDR3 sequence (DNA): TGTGCCAGCAGCTTATCCGGGTCCCGTGAAAAACTGTTTTTT. Its translation is CASSLSGSREKLFF.

This chain joins TRBV6-6 and TRBJ1-5; the D gene is possibly TRBD1 (5 bases). Trimming left V 8 bases short and J 2 bases short, with 13 bases between. Germline assignment: CDR1 MNHNY and CDR2 SVGAGI (reference sequence). There are 14 residues in the CDR3. CDR3 DNA: TGTGCCAGCTCCAAGGCGGGGGGCAATCAGCCCCAGCATTTT. It is translated as CASSKAGGNQPQHF.

The chain is built from TRBV11-3 and TRBJ2-2; D might be TRBD2 (6 bases). Trimming took off 5 bases at V and 11 bases at J, with 15 bases between the two ends. There are 13 residues in the CDR3. CDR1 is SGHNT and CDR2 is YENEEA in the germline V gene. This CDR3 is CASSPSGDGELFF. CDR3 DNA: TGTGCCAGCAGCCCATCGGGGGATGGAGAGCTGTTTTTT.

DNA of the CDR3: TGTGCCAGCAGCGGTGCGGGGGGCCCGGGGACAGATACGCAGTATTTT. Its translation is CASSGAGGPGTDTQYF. The chain links TRBV7-6 to TRBJ2-3; 8 bases are a match to TRBD2. This CDR3 has 16 residues. Germline assignment: CDR1 SGHVS and CDR2 FNYEAQ. J gave up 3 bases and V 5 bases, and 10 bases lay outside the gene matches.